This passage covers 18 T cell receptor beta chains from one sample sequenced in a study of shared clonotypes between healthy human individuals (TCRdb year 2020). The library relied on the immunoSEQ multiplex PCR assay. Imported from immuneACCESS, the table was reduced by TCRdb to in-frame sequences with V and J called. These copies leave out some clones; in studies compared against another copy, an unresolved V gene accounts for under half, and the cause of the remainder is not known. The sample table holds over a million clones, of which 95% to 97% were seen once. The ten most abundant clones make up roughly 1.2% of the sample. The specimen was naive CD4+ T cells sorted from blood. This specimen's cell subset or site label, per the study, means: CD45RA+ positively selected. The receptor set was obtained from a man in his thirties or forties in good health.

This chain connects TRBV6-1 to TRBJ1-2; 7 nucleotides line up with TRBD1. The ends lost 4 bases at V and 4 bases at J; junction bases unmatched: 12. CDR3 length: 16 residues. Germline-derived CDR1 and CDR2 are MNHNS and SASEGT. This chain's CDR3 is CASSVRTTGWAYGYTF. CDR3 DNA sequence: TGTGCCAGCAGTGTGAGAACGACAGGGTGGGCCTATGGCTACACCTTC.

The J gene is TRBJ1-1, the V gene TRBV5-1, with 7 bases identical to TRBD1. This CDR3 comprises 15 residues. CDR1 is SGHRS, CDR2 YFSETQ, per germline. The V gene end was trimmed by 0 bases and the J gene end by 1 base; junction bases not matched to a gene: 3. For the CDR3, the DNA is TGCGCCAGCAGCTTGGGCAGGGGGGCGAACACTGAAGCTTTCTTT. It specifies CASSLGRGANTEAFF.

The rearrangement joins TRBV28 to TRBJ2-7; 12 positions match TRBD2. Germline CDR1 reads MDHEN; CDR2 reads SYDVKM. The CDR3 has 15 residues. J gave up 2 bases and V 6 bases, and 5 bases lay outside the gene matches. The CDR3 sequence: CASRQTSGRPYEQYF. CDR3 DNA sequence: TGTGCCAGCAGACAAACTAGCGGGAGGCCCTACGAGCAGTACTTC.

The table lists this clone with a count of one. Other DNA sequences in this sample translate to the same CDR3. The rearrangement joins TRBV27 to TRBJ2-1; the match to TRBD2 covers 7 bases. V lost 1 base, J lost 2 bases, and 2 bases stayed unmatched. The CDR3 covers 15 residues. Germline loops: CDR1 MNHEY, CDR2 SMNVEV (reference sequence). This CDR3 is CASSLLAGAYNEQFF. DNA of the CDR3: TGTGCCAGCAGTTTATTGGCGGGAGCCTACAATGAGCAGTTCTTC.

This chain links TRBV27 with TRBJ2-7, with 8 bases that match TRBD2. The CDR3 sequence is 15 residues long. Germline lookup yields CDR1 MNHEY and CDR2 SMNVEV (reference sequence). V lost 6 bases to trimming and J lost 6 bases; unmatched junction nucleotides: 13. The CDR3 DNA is TGTGCCAGCAGCCCAACCCCGGAACTAGCGGCCGAGCAGTACTTC. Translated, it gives CASSPTPELAAEQYF.

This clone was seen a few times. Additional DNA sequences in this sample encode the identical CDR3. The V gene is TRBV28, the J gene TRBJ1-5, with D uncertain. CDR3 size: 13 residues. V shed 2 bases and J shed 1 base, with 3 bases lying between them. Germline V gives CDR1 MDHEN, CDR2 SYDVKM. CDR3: CASSLGSNQPQHF. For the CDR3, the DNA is TGTGCCAGCAGTTTAGGGAGCAATCAGCCCCAGCATTTT.

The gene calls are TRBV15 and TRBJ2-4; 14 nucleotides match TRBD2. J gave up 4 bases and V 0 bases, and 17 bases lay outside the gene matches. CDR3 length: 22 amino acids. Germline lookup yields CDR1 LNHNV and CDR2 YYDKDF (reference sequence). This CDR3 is CATSRDTWETSGRAGGKNIQYF. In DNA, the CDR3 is TGTGCCACCAGCAGAGATACGTGGGAGACTAGCGGGAGGGCCGGGGGAAAAAACATTCAGTACTTC.

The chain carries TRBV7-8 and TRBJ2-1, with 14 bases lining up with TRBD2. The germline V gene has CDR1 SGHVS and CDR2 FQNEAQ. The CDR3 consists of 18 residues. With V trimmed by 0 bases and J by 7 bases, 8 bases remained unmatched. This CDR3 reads CASSLARLAGGPLNEQFF. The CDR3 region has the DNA TGTGCCAGCAGCTTAGCCCGACTAGCGGGAGGGCCATTGAATGAGCAGTTCTTC.

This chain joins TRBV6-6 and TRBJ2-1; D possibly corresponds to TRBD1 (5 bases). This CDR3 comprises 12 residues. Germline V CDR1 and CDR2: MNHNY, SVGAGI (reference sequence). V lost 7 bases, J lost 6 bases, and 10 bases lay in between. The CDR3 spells CASTIGVNEQFF. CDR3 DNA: TGTGCCAGCACTATAGGGGTCAATGAGCAGTTCTTC.

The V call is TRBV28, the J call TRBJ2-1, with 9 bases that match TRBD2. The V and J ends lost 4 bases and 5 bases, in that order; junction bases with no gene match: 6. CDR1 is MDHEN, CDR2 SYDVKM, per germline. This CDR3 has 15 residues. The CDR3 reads CASSSTGTSNNEQFF. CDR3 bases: TGTGCCAGCAGTTCTACCGGGACTAGCAACAATGAGCAGTTCTTC.

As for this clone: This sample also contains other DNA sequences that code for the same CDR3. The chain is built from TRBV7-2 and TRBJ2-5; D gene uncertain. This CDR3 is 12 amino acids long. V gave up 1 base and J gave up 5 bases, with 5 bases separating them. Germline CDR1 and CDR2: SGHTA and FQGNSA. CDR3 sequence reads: CASSLGLETQYF. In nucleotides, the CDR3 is TGTGCCAGCAGCTTAGGGCTTGAGACCCAGTACTTC.

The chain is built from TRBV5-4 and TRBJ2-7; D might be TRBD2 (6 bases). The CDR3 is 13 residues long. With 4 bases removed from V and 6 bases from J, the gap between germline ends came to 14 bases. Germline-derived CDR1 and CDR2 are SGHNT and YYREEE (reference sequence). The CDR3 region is CASSLGGRREQYF. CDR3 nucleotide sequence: TGTGCCAGCAGCCTGGGGGGTAGGCGCGAGCAGTACTTC.

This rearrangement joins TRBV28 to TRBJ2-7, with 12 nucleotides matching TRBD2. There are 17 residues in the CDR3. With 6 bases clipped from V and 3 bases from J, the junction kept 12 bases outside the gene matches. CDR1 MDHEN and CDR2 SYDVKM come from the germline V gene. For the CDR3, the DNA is TGTGCCAGCAGCGCTGGTACGCCGACTAGCGGGAGCTACGAGCAGTACTTC. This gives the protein CASSAGTPTSGSYEQYF.

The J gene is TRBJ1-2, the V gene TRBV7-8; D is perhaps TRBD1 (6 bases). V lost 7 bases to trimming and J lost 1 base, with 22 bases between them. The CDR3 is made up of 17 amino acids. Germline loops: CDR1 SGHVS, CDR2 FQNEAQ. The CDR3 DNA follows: TGTGCCAGCACCACCCGCGGGGGGCGTACAGATAACTATGGCTACACCTTC. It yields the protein CASTTRGGRTDNYGYTF.

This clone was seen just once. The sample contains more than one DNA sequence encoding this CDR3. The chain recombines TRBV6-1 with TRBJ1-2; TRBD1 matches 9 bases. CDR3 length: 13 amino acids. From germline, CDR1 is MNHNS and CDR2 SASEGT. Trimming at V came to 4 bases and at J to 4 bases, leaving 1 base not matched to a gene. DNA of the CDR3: TGTGCCAGCAGTGCGGACAGGGGCTATGGCTACACCTTC. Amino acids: CASSADRGYGYTF.

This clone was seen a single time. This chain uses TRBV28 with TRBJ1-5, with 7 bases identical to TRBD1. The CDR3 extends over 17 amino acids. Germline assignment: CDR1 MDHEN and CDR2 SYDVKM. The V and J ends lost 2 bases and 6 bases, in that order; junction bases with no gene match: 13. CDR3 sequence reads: CASSLVGKTGISQPQHF. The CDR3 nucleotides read TGTGCCAGCAGTTTAGTTGGGAAGACAGGGATCAGTCAGCCCCAGCATTTT.

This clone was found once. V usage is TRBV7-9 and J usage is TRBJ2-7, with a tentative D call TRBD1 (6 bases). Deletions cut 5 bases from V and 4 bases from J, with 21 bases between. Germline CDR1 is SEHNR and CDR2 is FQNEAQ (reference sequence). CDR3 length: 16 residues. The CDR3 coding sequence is TGTGCCAGCAGCCCTAGCAGGGGACACGCTATGTACGAGCAGTACTTC. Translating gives CASSPSRGHAMYEQYF.

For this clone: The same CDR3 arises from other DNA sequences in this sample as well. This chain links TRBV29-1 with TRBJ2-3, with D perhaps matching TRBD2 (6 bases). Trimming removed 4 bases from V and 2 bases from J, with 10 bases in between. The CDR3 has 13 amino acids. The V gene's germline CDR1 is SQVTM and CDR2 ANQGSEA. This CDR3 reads CSVGGLHTDTQYF. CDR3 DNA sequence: TGCAGCGTTGGGGGACTCCACACAGATACGCAGTATTTT.